Presented here are 3 T cell receptor beta chains from one specimen sequenced in a study of blood T cell repertoires in COVID-19. TCRdb's table, derived via immunoSEQ multiplex PCR, lists solely in-frame clones and lacks some. The data show around 240,000 clones, roughly 80% seen once. Sequenced input: peripheral blood. The receptors shown here come from a woman between 45 and 60 years old with acute or convalescent COVID-19.

In its sample, this clone was seen a few times. The rearrangement uses TRBV23-1 and TRBJ1-1; D remains unclear. TRBV23-1 is an ORF for which the function is uncertain. This CDR3 contains 16 residues. The V end was cut by 0 bases, the J end by 5 bases, with 16 bases between. The CDR3 loop is CASSQSAGWERTEAFF. DNA for the CDR3: TGCGCCAGCAGTCAATCGGCCGGTTGGGAGAGAACTGAAGCTTTCTTT.

This sequence joins TRBV3-1 (or the pseudogene TRBV3-2) and TRBJ1-2; a possible D gene is TRBD1 (5 bases). Trimming removed 0 bases at V and 0 bases at J, with 11 bases between. CDR1 is LGHDT, CDR2 YNNKEL, per germline (reference sequence). CDR3 length equals 16 residues. The CDR3 loop is CASSQDSRAPNYGYTF. CDR3 in DNA: TGTGCCAGCAGCCAAGATTCCAGGGCCCCTAACTATGGCTACACCTTC.

This chain joins TRBV9 and TRBJ1-5, with TRBD1 identical over 7 bases. This CDR3 has 14 amino acids. With V trimmed by 2 bases and J by 7 bases, 6 bases remained unmatched. CDR1 is SGDLS, CDR2 YYNGEE, per germline. The CDR3 protein is CASSVQGVGQPQHF. CDR3 bases: TGTGCCAGCAGCGTCCAGGGGGTTGGGCAGCCCCAGCATTTT.